This TCR beta chain was identified during a study of CXCR3-negative and CXCR3-positive naive CD8 T cells. Study results and limitations: Similar TRBV-TRBJ gene usage was seen in naive CXCR3-negative and CXCR3-positive cells, but not in memory cells.

The CDR3 contains 16 residues. Germline V CDR1 and CDR2: LGHDT, YNNKEL (reference sequence). The libraries of TRB cDNA were prepared using 5' RACE with UMI labels. TCRdb reprocessed the 5' RACE reads, with one entry per CDR3 protein and no DNA. The sample table sets out about 56,000 distinct CDR3 sequences. In regard to this clonotype: What it binds is not known.

The sequence came from a human donor in good health. Some clones in this sample may be carry-over from other donors' samples. The rearrangement links TRBV3-1 to TRBJ2-7; TCRdb lists TRBD2, though no DNA is available to test this call. The sequenced sample was memory CD8+ T cells from blood. CDR3 residues: CASSQDHLGLSYEQYF.